Listed below are T cell receptor beta chains from one sample, sequenced in a study of blood T cell repertoires in COVID-19. The data were produced by immunoSEQ multiplex PCR, yet TCRdb's version contains in-frame clones alone and is incomplete. Among about 42,000 clones, about 86% were seen once, and the ten largest hold about 40%. Sequenced input: peripheral blood. The receptors were sampled from a human donor in a cohort sampled during active COVID-19. The conserved cysteine and the conserved F or W are not part of the CDR3 here. Clone size is shown for a subset of rows, as once, few, many or a class of expanded clone.

TRBV18	few	TRBJ2-1	ASSPGPSGHNEQF
TRBV19	-	TRBJ2-5	ASSMGREETQY
TRBV6-5	-	TRBJ2-7	ASSYDRERNEQY
TRBV4-3	-	TRBJ1-2	ASSQDLTGTGYGYT
TRBV29-1	-	TRBJ1-2	SVEEDSGYT
TRBV30	-	TRBJ2-5	AWTPLRNQETQY
TRBV12-5	-	TRBJ2-7	ASGLVPRDRLYEQY
TRBV24-1	-	TRBJ2-3	ATRSRTSTDTQY
TRBV28	-	TRBJ1-1	ASSLWGPTEAF
TRBV27	-	TRBJ2-2	ASSFVRGNTGELF
TRBV10-1	-	TRBJ1-1	ASTGGQRNTEAF
TRBV5-4	-	TRBJ1-3	ASTPGRGLGNTIY
TRBV24-1	few	TRBJ1-2	ATSDLNSLYGYT
TRBV19	-	TRBJ1-1	ASSAGAQGGTEAF
TRBV25-1	few	TRBJ2-1	ASSTLAGYKGDEQF
TRBV5-5	-	TRBJ1-1	ASSYAGGGNTEAF
TRBV20-1	once	TRBJ2-3	SASPGLLDTQY
TRBV7-9	-	TRBJ2-1	ASSASGGDEQF
TRBV21-1	-	TRBJ2-5	ASSKDLGGRETQY
TRBV14	-	TRBJ1-2	ASSQEGRNYGYT
TRBV6-2/TRBV6-3	-	TRBJ1-5	ASSYGGSHNQPQH
TRBV3-1/TRBV3-2	-	TRBJ1-4	ASSQRQGIGGNEKLF
TRBV7-8	-	TRBJ2-3	ASSPQVISTDTQY
TRBV6-2/TRBV6-3	-	TRBJ2-1	ASSSPGHRFDEQF
TRBV5-1	-	TRBJ2-7	ASSWTGGSYEQY
TRBV5-1	-	TRBJ1-4	ASSLGGQGEKLF
TRBV20-1	-	TRBJ1-5	SASTGGGNQPQH
TRBV23-1	few	TRBJ2-5	ASSPQRVGKQETQY
TRBV6-2/TRBV6-3	once	TRBJ2-5	ASSYGLAGNQETQY
TRBV5-1	-	TRBJ2-1	ASSLGLAGVNEQF
TRBV2	-	TRBJ2-6	ASSLTGSGANVLT
TRBV11-2	-	TRBJ2-1	ASSLYGGEGNEQF
TRBV5-8	-	TRBJ2-2	ASSLYSGELF
TRBV27	-	TRBJ2-1	ASRLGRGLYEQF
TRBV5-1	once	TRBJ1-1	ASSVSGEAF
TRBV30	-	TRBJ1-2	AWTAGQGITNYGYT
TRBV4-1	once	TRBJ1-4	ASSQDDGAGAGEKLF
TRBV19	-	TRBJ1-2	ASSVHLRDRNGYT
TRBV12-3/TRBV12-4	-	TRBJ1-1	ASSGGINTEAF
TRBV5-1	-	TRBJ2-5	ASSLDVAGGPETQY
TRBV18	once	TRBJ1-1	ASSPAGTGGKNTEAF
TRBV27	-	TRBJ1-2	ASSLNAGPNYGYT
TRBV10-3	-	TRBJ2-3	AISDGPVSTDTQY
TRBV15	few	TRBJ2-5	ATSRVSRGGETQY
TRBV7-8	-	TRBJ2-5	ASSLERDVKTQY
TRBV7-8	-	TRBJ2-2	ASRKTGGARTGELF
TRBV18	-	TRBJ1-1	ASSAQGLEAF